This T cell receptor beta chain is from a study of beta chain features in type 1 diabetes. Study background: Similarity in age, gender and cell yields was seen between patients and healthy donors.

The study reverse transcribed the entire isolated RNA, so it sequenced expressed TCRB transcripts. The protocol was immunoSEQ multiplex PCR, while the TCRdb copy is restricted to in-frame clones and leaves out a portion. The data contain under 45,000 clones, approximately 48% of them singletons. Overall study findings and caveats: When cDNA is sequenced, cells with high TCR expression could be over-represented. Although PCR might favor shorter templates, it would do so equally in patients and controls.

Notes on this clone: The antigen remains unidentified.

V lost 7 bases to trimming and J lost 3 bases; unmatched junction nucleotides: 4. The germline V gene has CDR1 MDHEN and CDR2 SYDVKM. The CDR3 is 14 residues long. The chain has TRBV28 and TRBJ2-7; TRBD2 matches at 12 bases. The sequenced material came from stem cell memory CD4+ T cells from blood. This clonotype was obtained from a woman in her thirties in good health. The CDR3 nucleotides are TGTGCCAGCATGACTAGCGGGAGTCACTACGAGCAGTACTTC. Translating it yields CASMTSGSHYEQYF.